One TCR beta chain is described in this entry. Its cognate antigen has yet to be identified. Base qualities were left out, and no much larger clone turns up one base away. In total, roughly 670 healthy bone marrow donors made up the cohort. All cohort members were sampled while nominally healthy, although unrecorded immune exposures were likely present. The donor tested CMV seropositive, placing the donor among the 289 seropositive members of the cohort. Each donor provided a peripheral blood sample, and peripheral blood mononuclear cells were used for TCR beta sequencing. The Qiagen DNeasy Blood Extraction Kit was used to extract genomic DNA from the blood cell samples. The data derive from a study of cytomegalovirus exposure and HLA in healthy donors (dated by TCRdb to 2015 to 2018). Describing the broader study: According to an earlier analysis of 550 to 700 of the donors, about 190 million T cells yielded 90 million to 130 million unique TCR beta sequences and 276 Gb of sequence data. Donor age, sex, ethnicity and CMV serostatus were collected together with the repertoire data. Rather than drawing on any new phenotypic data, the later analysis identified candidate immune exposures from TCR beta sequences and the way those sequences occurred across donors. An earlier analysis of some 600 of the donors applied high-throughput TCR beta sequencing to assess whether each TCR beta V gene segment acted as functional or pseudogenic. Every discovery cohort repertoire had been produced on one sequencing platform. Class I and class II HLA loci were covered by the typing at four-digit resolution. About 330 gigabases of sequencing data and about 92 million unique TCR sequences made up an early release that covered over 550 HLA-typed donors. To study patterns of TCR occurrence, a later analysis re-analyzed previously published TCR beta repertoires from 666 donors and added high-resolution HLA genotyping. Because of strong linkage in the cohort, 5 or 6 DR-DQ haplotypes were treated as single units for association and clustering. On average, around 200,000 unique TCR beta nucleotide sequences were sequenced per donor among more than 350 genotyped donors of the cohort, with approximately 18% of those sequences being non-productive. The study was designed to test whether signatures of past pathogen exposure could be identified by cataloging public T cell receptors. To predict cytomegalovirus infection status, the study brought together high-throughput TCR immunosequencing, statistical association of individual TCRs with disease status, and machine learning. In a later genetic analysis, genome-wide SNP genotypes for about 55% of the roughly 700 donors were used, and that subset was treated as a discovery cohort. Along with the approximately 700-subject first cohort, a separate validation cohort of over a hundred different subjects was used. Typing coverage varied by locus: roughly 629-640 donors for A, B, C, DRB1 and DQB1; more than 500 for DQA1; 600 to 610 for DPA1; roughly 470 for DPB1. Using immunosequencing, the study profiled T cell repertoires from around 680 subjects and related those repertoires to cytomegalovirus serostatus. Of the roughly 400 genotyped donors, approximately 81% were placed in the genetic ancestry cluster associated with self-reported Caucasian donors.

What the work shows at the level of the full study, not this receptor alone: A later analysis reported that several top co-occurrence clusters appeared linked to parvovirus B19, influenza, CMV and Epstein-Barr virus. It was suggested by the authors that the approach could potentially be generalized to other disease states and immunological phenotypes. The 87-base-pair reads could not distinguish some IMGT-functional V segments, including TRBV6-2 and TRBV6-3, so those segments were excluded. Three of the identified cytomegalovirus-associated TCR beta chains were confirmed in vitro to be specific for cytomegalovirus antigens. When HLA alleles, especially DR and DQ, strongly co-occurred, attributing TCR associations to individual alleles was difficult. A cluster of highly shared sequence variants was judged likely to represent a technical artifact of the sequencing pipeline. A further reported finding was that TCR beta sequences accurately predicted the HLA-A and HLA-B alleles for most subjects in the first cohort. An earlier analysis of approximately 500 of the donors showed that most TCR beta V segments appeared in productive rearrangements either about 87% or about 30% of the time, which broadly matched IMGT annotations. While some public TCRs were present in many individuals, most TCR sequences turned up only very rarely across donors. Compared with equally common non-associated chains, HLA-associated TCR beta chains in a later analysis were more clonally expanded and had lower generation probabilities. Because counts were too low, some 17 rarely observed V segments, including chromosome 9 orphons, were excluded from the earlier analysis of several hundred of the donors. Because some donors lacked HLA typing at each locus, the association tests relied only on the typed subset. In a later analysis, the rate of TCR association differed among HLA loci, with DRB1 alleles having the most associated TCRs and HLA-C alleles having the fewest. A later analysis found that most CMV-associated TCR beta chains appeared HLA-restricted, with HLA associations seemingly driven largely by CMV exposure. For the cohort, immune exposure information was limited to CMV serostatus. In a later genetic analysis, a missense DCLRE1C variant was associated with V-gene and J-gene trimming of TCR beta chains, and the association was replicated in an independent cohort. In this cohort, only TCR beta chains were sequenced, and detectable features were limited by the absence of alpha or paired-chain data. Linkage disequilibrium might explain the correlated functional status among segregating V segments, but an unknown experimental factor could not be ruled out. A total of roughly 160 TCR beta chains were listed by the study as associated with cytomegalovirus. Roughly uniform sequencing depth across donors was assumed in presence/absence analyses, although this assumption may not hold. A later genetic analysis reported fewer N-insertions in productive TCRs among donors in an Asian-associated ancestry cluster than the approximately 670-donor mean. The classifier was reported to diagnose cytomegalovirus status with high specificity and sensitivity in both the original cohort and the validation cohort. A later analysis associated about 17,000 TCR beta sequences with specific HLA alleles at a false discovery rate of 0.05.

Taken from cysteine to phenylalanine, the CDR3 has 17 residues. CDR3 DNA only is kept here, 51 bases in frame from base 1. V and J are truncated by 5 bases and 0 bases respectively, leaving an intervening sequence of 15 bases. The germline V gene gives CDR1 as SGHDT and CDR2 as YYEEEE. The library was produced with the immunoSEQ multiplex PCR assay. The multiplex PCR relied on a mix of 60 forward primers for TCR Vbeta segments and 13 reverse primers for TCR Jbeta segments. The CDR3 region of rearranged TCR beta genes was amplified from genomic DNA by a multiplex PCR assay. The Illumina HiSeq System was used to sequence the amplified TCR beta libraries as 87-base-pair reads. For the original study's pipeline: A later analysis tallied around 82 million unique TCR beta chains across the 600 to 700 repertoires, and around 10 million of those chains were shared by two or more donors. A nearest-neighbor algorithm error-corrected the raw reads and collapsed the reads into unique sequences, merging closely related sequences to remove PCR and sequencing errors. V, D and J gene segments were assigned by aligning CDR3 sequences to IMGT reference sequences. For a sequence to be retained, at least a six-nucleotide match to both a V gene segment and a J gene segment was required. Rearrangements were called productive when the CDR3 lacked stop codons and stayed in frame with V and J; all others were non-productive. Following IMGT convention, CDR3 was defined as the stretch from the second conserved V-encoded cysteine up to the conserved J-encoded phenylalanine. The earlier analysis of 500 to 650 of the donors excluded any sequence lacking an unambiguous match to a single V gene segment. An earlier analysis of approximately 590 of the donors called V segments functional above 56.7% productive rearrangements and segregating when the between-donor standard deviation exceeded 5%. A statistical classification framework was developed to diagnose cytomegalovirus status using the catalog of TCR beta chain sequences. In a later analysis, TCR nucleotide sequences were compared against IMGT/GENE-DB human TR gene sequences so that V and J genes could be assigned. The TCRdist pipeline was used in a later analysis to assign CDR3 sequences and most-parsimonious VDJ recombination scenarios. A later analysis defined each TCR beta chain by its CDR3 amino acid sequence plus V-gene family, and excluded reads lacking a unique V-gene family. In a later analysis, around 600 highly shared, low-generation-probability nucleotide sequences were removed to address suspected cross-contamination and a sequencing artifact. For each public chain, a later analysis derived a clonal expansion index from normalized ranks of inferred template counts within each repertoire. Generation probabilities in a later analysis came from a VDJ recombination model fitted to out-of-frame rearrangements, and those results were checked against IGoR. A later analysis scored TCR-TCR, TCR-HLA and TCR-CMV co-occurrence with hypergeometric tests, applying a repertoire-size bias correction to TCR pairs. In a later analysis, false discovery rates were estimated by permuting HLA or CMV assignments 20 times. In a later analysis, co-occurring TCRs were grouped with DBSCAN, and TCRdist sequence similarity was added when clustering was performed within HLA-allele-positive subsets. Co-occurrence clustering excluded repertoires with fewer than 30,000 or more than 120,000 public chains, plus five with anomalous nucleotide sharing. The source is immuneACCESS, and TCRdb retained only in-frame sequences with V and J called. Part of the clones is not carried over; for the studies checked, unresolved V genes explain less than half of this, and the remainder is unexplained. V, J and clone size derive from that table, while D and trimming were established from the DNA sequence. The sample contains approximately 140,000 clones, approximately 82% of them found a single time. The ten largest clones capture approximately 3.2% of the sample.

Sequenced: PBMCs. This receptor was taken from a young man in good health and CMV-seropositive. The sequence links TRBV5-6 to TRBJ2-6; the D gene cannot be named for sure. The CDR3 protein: CASSRFRNSSGANVLTF. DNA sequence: TGTGCCAGCAGTCGTTTTAGGAACAGCTCTGGGGCCAACGTCCTGACTTTC.